One and the same sample provided the 14 T cell receptor beta chains below, sequenced in a study of blood T cell repertoires in COVID-19. Sequencing was performed with immunoSEQ multiplex PCR; in TCRdb, only in-frame clones are kept and a portion is missing. The sample lists 65,000 to 85,000 clones; about 86% were seen once. Material: peripheral blood. The receptors stem from a man aged 50 to 60 with active COVID-19.

V is TRBV27 and J is TRBJ1-2; D is ambiguous. The V gene lost 5 bases and the J gene lost 0 bases, with 22 bases spanning the gap. Germline CDR1 is MNHEY and CDR2 is SMNVEV (reference sequence). This CDR3 region has 18 residues. This CDR3 reads CASSPRREAGDTNYGYTF. CDR3 nucleotide sequence: TGTGCCAGCAGTCCCCGTAGGGAGGCGGGAGATACTAACTATGGCTACACCTTC.

The chain is built from TRBV28 and TRBJ1-1, with 7 bases identical to TRBD1. Trimming at V came to 6 bases and at J to 9 bases, leaving 10 bases not matched to a gene. The CDR3 extends over 13 amino acids. Germline loops: CDR1 MDHEN, CDR2 SYDVKM. In nucleotides, the CDR3 is TGTGCCAGCAGATCCACAGGGGAGAAGAAAGCTTTCTTT. Protein sequence: CASRSTGEKKAFF.

The chain couples TRBV7-9 to TRBJ2-1, with TRBD2 matching over 9 bases. Trimming removed 4 bases from V and 0 bases from J; junction bases left unmatched: 10. CDR3 length: 18 residues. The germline CDR1 and CDR2 sequences are SEHNR and FQNEAQ (reference sequence). The CDR3 spells CASSSGTSLFSSYNEQFF. CDR3 in DNA: TGTGCCAGCAGCTCCGGGACTAGCCTATTCAGCTCCTACAATGAGCAGTTCTTC.

The V and J genes are TRBV6-1 and TRBJ1-5; no reliable D call. The V end was cut by 3 bases, the J end by 5 bases, with 8 bases between. Per the germline V gene, CDR1 is MNHNS and CDR2 is SASEGT. The CDR3 totals 13 residues. CDR3 in amino acids: CASSDISYQPQHF. DNA of the CDR3: TGTGCCAGCAGTGATATTAGTTATCAGCCCCAGCATTTT.

V is TRBV6-6 and J is TRBJ1-2, with 11 bases fitting TRBD1. The CDR3 runs to 16 residues. The V gene's germline CDR1 is MNHNY and CDR2 SVGAGI (reference sequence). The trim removed 5 bases at V and 7 bases at J, leaving 12 bases unmatched. The DNA of the CDR3 is TGTGCCAGCAGTCACCCGGGACAGGGGGTTAAAGGTGGCTACACCTTC. Its translation is CASSHPGQGVKGGYTF.

This chain uses TRBV9 with TRBJ1-4, with no clear D. Germline CDR1 and CDR2: SGDLS and YYNGEE. With 0 bases removed from V and 4 bases from J, the gap between germline ends came to 7 bases. The CDR3 sequence is 14 residues long. CDR3: CASSVGQFNEKLFF. The CDR3 nucleotides read TGTGCCAGCAGCGTAGGTCAGTTTAATGAAAAACTGTTTTTT.

The genes are TRBV18 and TRBJ1-2, with 7 nucleotides matching TRBD1. V was clipped by 5 bases and J by 5 bases; unmatched bases: 5. CDR1 is KGHSH and CDR2 is LQKENI in the germline V gene. The CDR3 is made up of 13 amino acids. The CDR3 loop reads CASSFRQGYGYTF. CDR3 coding DNA: TGTGCCAGCTCATTCCGACAGGGTTATGGCTACACCTTC.

The chain joins TRBV2 to TRBJ2-1; a weak D match, TRBD2 (6 bases). Trimming cost V 9 bases and J 8 bases, with 14 bases left between them. Germline CDR1 reads SNHLY; CDR2 reads FYNNEI. This CDR3 spans 12 amino acids. The CDR3 region is CASGPGSDEQFF. The DNA for the CDR3 is TGTGCCAGTGGCCCCGGGAGTGATGAGCAGTTCTTC.

The rearrangement uses TRBV9 and TRBJ1-1; D remains ambiguous. The CDR3 runs 15 residues. CDR1 and CDR2 (germline): SGDLS, YYNGEE. The ends were cut back, 4 bases at V and 6 bases at J, with 19 bases in the middle. The CDR3 loop is CASSFQQSANAEAFF. Here the CDR3 DNA reads TGTGCCAGCAGCTTCCAGCAGAGCGCCAACGCTGAAGCTTTCTTT.

The genes are TRBV6-5 and TRBJ2-6; D gene unclear. Germline assignment: CDR1 MNHEY and CDR2 SVGAGI. The CDR3 runs to 15 residues. V dropped 7 bases and J dropped 0 bases, with 10 bases sitting between them. The CDR3 DNA is TGTGCCAGCACCCAGGTGTTCTCTGGGGCCAACGTCCTGACTTTC. Translating gives CASTQVFSGANVLTF.

Only a few counts were recorded for this clone. The rearrangement joins TRBV19 to TRBJ1-2; D possibly corresponds to TRBD1 (6 bases). V was clipped by 5 bases and J by 0 bases, with 16 bases between them. The CDR3 is 16 amino acids. CDR1 and CDR2 from the germline V gene are LNHDA and SQIVND (reference sequence). CDR3 bases: TGTGCCAGTAGTGCGAACGACAGGCCAGCTAACTATGGCTACACCTTC. It is translated as CASSANDRPANYGYTF.

This chain connects TRBV6-1 to TRBJ2-3; TRBD1 agrees at 8 bases. From germline, CDR1 is MNHNS and CDR2 SASEGT. The junction had 6 bases not matched to a gene; V was cut back by 1 base and J by 0 bases. The CDR3 extends over 17 amino acids. CDR3 DNA sequence: TGTGCCAGCAGTGAAGTTTTTACAGGGGGGAGCACAGATACGCAGTATTTT. Protein: CASSEVFTGGSTDTQYF.

V and J are TRBV11-2 and TRBJ2-1, with 7 bases matching TRBD2. This CDR3 spans 15 amino acids. Trimming removed 4 bases from V and 9 bases from J; junction bases left unmatched: 12. Germline V CDR1 and CDR2: SGHAT, FQNNGV. CDR3 bases: TGTGCCAGCAGCTGGCAGCAGGGACTAAGGTTTGAGCAGTTCTTC. Amino acids: CASSWQQGLRFEQFF. The full variable domain, rest sourced from reference TRBV11-2 and TRBJ2-1, is EAGVAQSPRYKIIEKRQSVAFWCNPISGHATLYWYQQILGQGPKLLIQFQNNGVVDDSQLPKDRFSAERLKGVDSTLKIQPAKLEDSAVYLCASSWQQGLRFEQFFGPGTRLTVL.

This sequence joins TRBV19 and TRBJ1-2; weak D call: TRBD1 (6 bases). CDR1 is LNHDA and CDR2 is SQIVND in the germline V gene (reference sequence). The CDR3 sequence is 15 residues long. The V end lost 7 bases, the J end lost 0 bases, and 15 bases lay between the germline ends. CDR3 in DNA: TGTGCCAGTAAAACGGCCGGGACATCTAACTATGGCTACACCTTC. Amino acid sequence: CASKTAGTSNYGYTF.